The present TCR beta chain was sequenced within a study of T-cell reconstitution after alpha-beta-depleted transplantation in children (dated by TCRdb to about 2016). About the full investigation: Using TCR repertoire profiling, the study quantitatively followed how T-cell immune reconstitution unfolded in children after TCRalphabeta/CD19-depleted allogeneic hematopoietic cell transplantation.

The library relied on PCR. These reads were obtained on an Illumina HiSeq 2500. To normalize quantification of the TCRbeta repertoire, the TCR libraries were built with molecular barcoding that relied on unique molecular identifiers. TCRdb reprocessing: public reads trimmed at Q25 with fastp, clones called with MiXCR, in-frame beta chains kept. Rows merge per CDR3 protein into single entries with the most common DNA and genes. This sample comprises 300,000 to 400,000 distinct CDR3 sequences, more than 10% of them detected only once. The ten largest clones take up about 3.9% of the sample. Its CDR3 holds 15 amino acids, cysteine through phenylalanine. Only the CDR3 DNA stays, 45 bases, in frame from base 1. In the germline V gene (reference sequence), CDR1 corresponds to DFQATT and CDR2 to SNEGSKA. Deletion took 6 bases off V and 8 bases off J, with a span of 23 bases between the germline ends. This clonotype was seen ten or more times. Its antigen is currently not known. No much larger clone is present one base from it, and per-base qualities are unavailable.

The sequence links TRBV20-1 to TRBJ2-4; D gene: possibly TRBD2, on 7 matching bases. The sample here was PBMCs, taken from the stem cell graft. This TCR was sampled from a human donor who donated a stem cell graft to a child with Fanconi anemia. The CDR3 is CSALRAMGGRDIQYF. The sequence in DNA is TGCAGTGCCCTTAGGGCCATGGGGGGGCGTGACATTCAGTACTTC.